This is a list of T cell receptor beta chains from one sample in a study of cytomegalovirus exposure and HLA in healthy donors. Assay used: immunoSEQ multiplex PCR; TCRdb lists only in-frame clones, some missing. The sample has about 180,000 clones, roughly 80% seen once; the top ten hold 2% to 3%. The material sequenced was PBMCs. Receptor source: a male donor in good health and CMV-seronegative. Both conserved end residues are part of each CDR3. A D gene is named only where the DNA matches it firmly. The size entry is marked missing in some rows and otherwise reads once, few, many or a size class.

v_call: TRBV7-2; clone_size: once; j_call: TRBJ2-1; d_call: -; cdr3_nt: TGTGCCAGCAGCTTCTCACTAGCTAACTTTAATGAGCAGTTCTTC; cdr3_aa: CASSFSLANFNEQFF
v_call: TRBV7-2; clone_size: -; j_call: TRBJ1-1; d_call: -; cdr3_nt: TGTGCCAGCAGCACCCGACAGAGCGGGTTTGCCACTGAAGCTTTCTTT; cdr3_aa: CASSTRQSGFATEAFF
v_call: TRBV9; clone_size: -; j_call: TRBJ2-2; d_call: TRBD2; cdr3_nt: TGTGCCAGCAGCGCCGGGACTAGCGGGAGCTCCGGGGAGCTGTTTTTT; cdr3_aa: CASSAGTSGSSGELFF
v_call: TRBV10-3; clone_size: -; j_call: TRBJ1-1; d_call: -; cdr3_nt: TGTGCCATCGTGGGCGACATGAACACTGAAGCTTTCTTT; cdr3_aa: CAIVGDMNTEAFF
v_call: TRBV4-2; clone_size: -; j_call: TRBJ1-2; d_call: TRBD1; cdr3_nt: TGTGCCAGCAGCCAGGACAGGGGGCCCTATGGCTACACCTTC; cdr3_aa: CASSQDRGPYGYTF
v_call: TRBV6-1; clone_size: -; j_call: TRBJ1-2; d_call: -; cdr3_nt: TGTGCCAGCATCAATATTGCGGGAACGTGGGGCTACACCTTC; cdr3_aa: CASINIAGTWGYTF
v_call: TRBV4-1; clone_size: -; j_call: TRBJ1-4; d_call: -; cdr3_nt: TGCGCCAGCAGCCAGGAAGGGGGTGAAAAACTGTTTTTT; cdr3_aa: CASSQEGGEKLFF
v_call: TRBV6-6; clone_size: few; j_call: TRBJ2-5; d_call: -; cdr3_nt: TGTGCCAGCAGTTACTACGGGGGGCCCCAAGAGACCCAGTACTTC; cdr3_aa: CASSYYGGPQETQYF
v_call: TRBV29-1; clone_size: -; j_call: TRBJ1-3; d_call: TRBD1; cdr3_nt: TGCAGCGCAGGGACAGCCTCTGGAAACACCATATATTTT; cdr3_aa: CSAGTASGNTIYF
v_call: TRBV11-2; clone_size: -; j_call: TRBJ2-7; d_call: -; cdr3_nt: TGTGCCAGCAGCTTAAGGGCAGGGGACGAGCAGTACTTC; cdr3_aa: CASSLRAGDEQYF
v_call: TRBV19; clone_size: -; j_call: TRBJ2-2; d_call: -; cdr3_nt: TGTGCCAGTAGTAGTCAGGGGACTATCACCGGGGAGCTGTTTTTT; cdr3_aa: CASSSQGTITGELFF